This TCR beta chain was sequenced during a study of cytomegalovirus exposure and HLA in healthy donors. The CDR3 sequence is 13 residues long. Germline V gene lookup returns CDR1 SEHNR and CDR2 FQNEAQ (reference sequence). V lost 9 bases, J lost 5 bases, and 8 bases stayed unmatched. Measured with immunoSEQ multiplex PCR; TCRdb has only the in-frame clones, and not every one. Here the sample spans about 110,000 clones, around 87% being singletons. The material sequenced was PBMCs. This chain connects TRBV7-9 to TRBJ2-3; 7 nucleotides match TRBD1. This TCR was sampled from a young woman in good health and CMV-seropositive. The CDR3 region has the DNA TGTGCCAGTCTACAGGGGAATCGAGATACGCAGTATTTT. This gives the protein CASLQGNRDTQYF. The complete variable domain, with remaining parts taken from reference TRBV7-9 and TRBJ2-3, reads DTGVSQNPRHKITKRGQNVTFRCDPISEHNRLYWYRQTLGQGPEFLTYFQNEAQLEKSRLLSDRFSAERPKGSFSTLEIQRTEQGDSAMYLCASLQGNRDTQYFGPGTRLTVL.